This is a list of T cell receptor beta chains from one sample in a study of siplizumab effects on memory and regulatory T cells. Libraries were prepared by immunoSEQ multiplex PCR; TCRdb keeps only in-frame clonotypes and omits some of them. The profile shows about 60,000 clones, approximately 82% of them singletons. Sequenced: memory CD4+ T cells sorted from blood. These TCRs come from a human donor in good health. The CDR3 runs from the conserved cysteine through the conserved F or W. The order of the fields is clone size, CDR3 length, D gene, V gene, J gene, CDR3 protein. A D gene is named only where the DNA matches it firmly. A row's size may be missing; if present it is once, few, many or a size class.

NA	16	TRBD1	TRBV11-3	TRBJ2-2	CASSLALQGWGGELFF
NA	15	NA	TRBV4-1	TRBJ2-1	CASSQDRGDYNEQFF
NA	11	NA	TRBV29-1	TRBJ1-2	CSVEKGFLGTF
NA	15	NA	TRBV7-9	TRBJ2-5	CASSLALGRRETQYF
NA	15	NA	TRBV4-1	TRBJ2-4	CASSQLELAKNIQYF
NA	15	TRBD2	TRBV7-2	TRBJ2-1	CASSKTSGSGYEQFF
NA	14	TRBD1	TRBV19	TRBJ1-2	CASSMTRGLYGYTF
NA	14	NA	TRBV4-2	TRBJ2-5	CASSQGLDGETQYF
NA	15	NA	TRBV18	TRBJ1-3	CASSPGSGGGNTIYF
NA	15	TRBD1	TRBV28	TRBJ2-5	CASSSPTGGAETQYF
NA	15	TRBD1	TRBV25-1	TRBJ2-7	CASSEMGTGGYEQYF
NA	15	NA	TRBV11-2	TRBJ1-1	CASSLVYGGGTEAFF
few	15	NA	TRBV5-5	TRBJ1-1	CASSLSGGSLTEAFF
NA	14	NA	TRBV6-4	TRBJ1-1	CASSPGPGNTEAFF
NA	12	NA	TRBV2	TRBJ1-2	CASSGRSYGYTF
NA	12	NA	TRBV7-3	TRBJ2-7	CASSLTGREQYF
NA	17	NA	TRBV28	TRBJ1-1	CASSLTVPVGVNTEAFF
NA	15	TRBD2	TRBV30	TRBJ2-4	CAWKGTSGHKNIQYF
NA	14	NA	TRBV28	TRBJ1-5	CAAWGRDSNQPQHF
NA	14	NA	TRBV14	TRBJ2-3	CASSQSSLVDTQYF
NA	15	NA	TRBV7-9	TRBJ2-2	CASSQAGRHTGELFF
NA	15	TRBD1	TRBV18	TRBJ2-7	CASTKSGTGKSEQYF
NA	17	TRBD2	TRBV5-8	TRBJ2-1	CASSQGTSSGSYNEQFF